The rows below give T cell receptor beta chains drawn from one sample of a study of shared clonotypes between healthy human individuals. The data were produced by immunoSEQ multiplex PCR, yet TCRdb's version contains in-frame clones alone and is incomplete. The sample holds about 2,500,000 clones, around nine tenths seen once. Specimen: naive CD4+ T cells sorted from blood. The receptors stem from a man aged 18 to 30 in good health. The CDR3 runs from the conserved cysteine through the conserved F or W. A D gene is named only where the DNA matches it firmly. Size values are once, few and many counts, or a class for expanded clones, and some rows have none.

clone_size	cdr3_length	v_call	d_call	j_call	cdr3_nt	cdr3_aa
.	16	TRBV7-2	TRBD2	TRBJ2-1	TGTGCCAGCAGCTTAGTTGGACTAGCGGGGGGCCGTGAGCAGTTCTTC	CASSLVGLAGGREQFF
.	13	TRBV10-3	TRBD1	TRBJ2-5	TGTGCCAGCCTCGACAGGGGACAAGAGACCCAGTACTTC	CASLDRGQETQYF
.	16	TRBV5-6	.	TRBJ2-7	TGTGCCAGCAGCTTGGGACCCTCTCCAGCAACCTACGAGCAGTACTTC	CASSLGPSPATYEQYF
once	15	TRBV10-3	.	TRBJ2-7	TGTGCCATCAGTGAGGCACACCGAAGCTCCTACGAGCAGTACTTC	CAISEAHRSSYEQYF
.	17	TRBV10-1	.	TRBJ2-2	TGCGCCAGCAGTGAGGGCGCTCTGGGCAGGGCGGCCGGGGAGCTGTTTTTT	CASSEGALGRAAGELFF
.	16	TRBV14	.	TRBJ2-3	TGTGCCAGCAGCCAAATGGGGTCGATCTTTCAGGATACGCAGTATTTT	CASSQMGSIFQDTQYF
.	16	TRBV2	.	TRBJ2-5	TGTGCCAGCAGTGTCGGGACCATGGACGGGCGCGGGACCCAGTACTTC	CASSVGTMDGRGTQYF
.	14	TRBV10-3	TRBD1	TRBJ2-7	TGTGCCATACGCTTAAACCGGGACAGCTACGAGCAGTACTTC	CAIRLNRDSYEQYF
.	16	TRBV5-6	.	TRBJ2-1	TGTGCCAGCAGCCTATTAGGACAGATCCCCTACAATGAGCAGTTCTTC	CASSLLGQIPYNEQFF
.	17	TRBV19	.	TRBJ2-5	TGTGCCAGTAGTAGTATTCGGACGGCTCTTTGGATGGAGACCCAGTACTTC	CASSSIRTALWMETQYF
.	15	TRBV6-5	TRBD2	TRBJ2-7	TGTGCCAGCAGTATTCGGGGGGAAGCCCCCTACGAGCAGTACTTC	CASSIRGEAPYEQYF
.	15	TRBV27	.	TRBJ1-2	TGTGCCAGCAGTTTAGCGGGAGGAGGTAACTATGGCTACACCTTC	CASSLAGGGNYGYTF
few	11	TRBV19	.	TRBJ1-1	TGTGCCAGTAGTAGCACAGGGTCAGCTTTCTTT	CASSSTGSAFF
.	15	TRBV27	TRBD2	TRBJ2-3	TGTGCCAGCAGGGGACTAGCGGGAGTGATAGATACGCAGTATTTT	CASRGLAGVIDTQYF
.	15	TRBV7-9	.	TRBJ2-4	TGTGCCAGCAGCGTATCAGGGGTGACCAAAAACATTCAGTACTTC	CASSVSGVTKNIQYF
.	16	TRBV6-5	.	TRBJ1-4	TGTGCCAGCAGTTACTCGAGTTACGGGTCTAATGAAAAACTGTTTTTT	CASSYSSYGSNEKLFF
.	19	TRBV7-2	.	TRBJ2-4	TGTGCCAGCAGCGCGGCCCGGGACCGTATTGGGGGAGCCAAAAACATTCAGTACTTC	CASSAARDRIGGAKNIQYF